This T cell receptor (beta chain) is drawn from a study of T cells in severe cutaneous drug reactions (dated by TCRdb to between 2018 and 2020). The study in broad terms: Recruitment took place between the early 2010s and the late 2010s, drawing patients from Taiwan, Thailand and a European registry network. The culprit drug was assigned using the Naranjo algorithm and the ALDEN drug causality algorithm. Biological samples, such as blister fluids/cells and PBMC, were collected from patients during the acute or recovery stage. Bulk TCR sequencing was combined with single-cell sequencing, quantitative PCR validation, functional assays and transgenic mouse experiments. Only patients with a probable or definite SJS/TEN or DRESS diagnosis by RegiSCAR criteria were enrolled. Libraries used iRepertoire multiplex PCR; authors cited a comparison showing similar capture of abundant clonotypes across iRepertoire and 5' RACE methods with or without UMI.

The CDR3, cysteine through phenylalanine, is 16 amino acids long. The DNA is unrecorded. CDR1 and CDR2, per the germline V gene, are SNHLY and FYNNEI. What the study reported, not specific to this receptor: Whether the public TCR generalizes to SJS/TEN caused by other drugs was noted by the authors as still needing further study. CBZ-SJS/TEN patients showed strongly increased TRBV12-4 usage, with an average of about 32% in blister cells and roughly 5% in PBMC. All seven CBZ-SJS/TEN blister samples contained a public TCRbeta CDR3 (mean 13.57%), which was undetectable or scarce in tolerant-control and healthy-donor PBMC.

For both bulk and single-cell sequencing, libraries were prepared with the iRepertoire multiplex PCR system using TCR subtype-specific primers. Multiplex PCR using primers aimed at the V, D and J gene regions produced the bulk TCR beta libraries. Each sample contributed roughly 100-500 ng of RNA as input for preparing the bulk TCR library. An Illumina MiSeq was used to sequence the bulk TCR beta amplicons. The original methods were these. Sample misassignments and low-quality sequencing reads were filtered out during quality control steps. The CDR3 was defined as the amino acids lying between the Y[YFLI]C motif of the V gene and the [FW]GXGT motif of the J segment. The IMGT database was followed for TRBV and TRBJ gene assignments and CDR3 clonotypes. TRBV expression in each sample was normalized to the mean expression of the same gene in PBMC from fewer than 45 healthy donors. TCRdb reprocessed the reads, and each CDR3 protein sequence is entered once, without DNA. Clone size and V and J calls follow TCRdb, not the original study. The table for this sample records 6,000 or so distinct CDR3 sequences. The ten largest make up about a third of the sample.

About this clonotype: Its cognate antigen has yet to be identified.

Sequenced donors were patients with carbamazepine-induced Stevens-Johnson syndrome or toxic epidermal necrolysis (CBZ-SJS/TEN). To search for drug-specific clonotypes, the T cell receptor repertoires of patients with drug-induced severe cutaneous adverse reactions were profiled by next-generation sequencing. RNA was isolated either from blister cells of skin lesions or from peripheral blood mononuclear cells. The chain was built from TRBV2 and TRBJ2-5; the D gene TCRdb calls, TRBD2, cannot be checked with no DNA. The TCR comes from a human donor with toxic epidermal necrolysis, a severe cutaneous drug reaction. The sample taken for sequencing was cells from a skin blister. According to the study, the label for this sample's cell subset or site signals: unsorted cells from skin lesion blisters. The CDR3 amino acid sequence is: CASKNGRAKIQETQYF.